The clone carrying this T cell receptor (beta chain) has more than one count but fewer than ten. Its antigen is not known. TCRdb re-called the RT-PCR reads with MiXCR, one entry per CDR3 protein. The sample contains 750,000 to 850,000 distinct CDR3 sequences, 18% of which appear only once. The data originate from a study of response to subunit inactivated influenza vaccine. Overall study results and limits: Researchers suggested that each seasonal influenza vaccination recruits few new T cells.

This CDR3 contains 15 residues. The V end lost 3 bases, the J end lost 2 bases, and 11 bases lay between the germline ends. The germline CDR1 and CDR2 sequences are KGHDR and SFDVKD. The source of this sequence is a man aged 45-65 years who received an inactivated influenza vaccine. The chain employs TRBV24-1 and TRBJ2-3; perhaps TRBD2 as D (5 bases). The sample in question was PBMCs from blood, obtained about 5 days after vaccination. CDR3 amino acids: CATSDRTEVTDTQYF. The DNA of the CDR3 is TGTGCCACCAGTGATCGGACGGAGGTCACAGATACGCAGTATTTT.